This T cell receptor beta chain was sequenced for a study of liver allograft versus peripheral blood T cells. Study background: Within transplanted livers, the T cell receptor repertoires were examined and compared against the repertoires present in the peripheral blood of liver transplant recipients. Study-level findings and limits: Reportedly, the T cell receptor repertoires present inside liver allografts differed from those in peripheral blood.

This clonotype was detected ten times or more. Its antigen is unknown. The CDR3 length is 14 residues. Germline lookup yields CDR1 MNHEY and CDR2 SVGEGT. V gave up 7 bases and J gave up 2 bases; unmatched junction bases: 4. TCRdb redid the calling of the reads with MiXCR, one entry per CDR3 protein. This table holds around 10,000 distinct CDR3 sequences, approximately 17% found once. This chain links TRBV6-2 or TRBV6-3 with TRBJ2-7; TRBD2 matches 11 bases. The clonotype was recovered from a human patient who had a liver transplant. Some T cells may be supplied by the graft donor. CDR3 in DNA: TGTGCCAGCACCAGACTAGCGGGAACCTACGAGCAGTACTTC. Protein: CASTRLAGTYEQYF.